A single sample is the source of the 19 T cell receptor beta chains below, sequenced in a study of human T cells and chemical hapten exposure. Specified time point: patch test 2, 6 weeks after DPC sensitization. As to treatment: therapeutic diphenylcyclopropenone sensitization with weekly scalp DPC. TCRdb reanalysed the RACE reads using MiXCR and keeps one entry per CDR3 protein. The sample includes roughly 92,000 distinct CDR3 sequences, roughly 10% of them seen just once. The material was whole blood, obtained in connection with sensitization to the hapten diphenylcyclopropenone (DPC). The receptors were gathered from a woman aged 40-49 years with alopecia areata. Some clones in this sample may be carry-over from other donors' samples.

This clonotype was detected ten times or more. The gene calls are TRBV7-2 and TRBJ2-7; TRBD1 matches 8 bases. The CDR3 extends over 14 amino acids. J lost 4 bases, V lost 5 bases, and 7 bases had no gene match. Germline values: CDR1 SGHTA, CDR2 FQGNSA. CDR3 sequence reads: CASSGLTGAYEQYF. Written as DNA, the CDR3 is TGTGCCAGCAGCGGGTTGACAGGGGCGTACGAGCAGTACTTC. The whole variable domain, filled in from reference TRBV7-2 and TRBJ2-7, reads GAGVSQSPSNKVTEKGKDVELRCDPISGHTALYWYRQSLGQGLEFLIYFQGNSAPDKSGLPSDRFSAERTGGSVSTLTIQRTQQEDSAVYLCASSGLTGAYEQYFGPGTRLTVT.

This clonotype was recorded a few times. This chain uses TRBV30 with TRBJ1-2; a weak D match, TRBD1 (6 bases). Germline loops: CDR1 GTSNPN, CDR2 SVGIG (reference sequence). V lost 3 bases and J lost 3, with 14 bases in between. The CDR3 is made up of 14 amino acids. CDR3 sequence (DNA): TGTGCCTGGAGCCCCGGGACATCATACTATGGCTACACCTTC. Translating gives CAWSPGTSYYGYTF.

This clonotype came up many times. The chain has TRBV18 and TRBJ2-4; TRBD2 agrees at 10 bases. The CDR3 loop spans 13 amino acids. V was clipped by 5 bases and J by 7 bases; unmatched bases: 2. CDR1 and CDR2 (germline): KGHSH, LQKENI. CDR3 amino acids: CASSMGLANIQYF. The CDR3 DNA reads as TGTGCCAGCTCAATGGGACTAGCGAACATTCAGTACTTC.

Remarks on this clonotype: Sequence at one end of the junction differs from germline and may be a read error. The J gene is TRBJ2-1, the V gene TRBV10-2, with no clear D. This CDR3 spans 13 amino acids. Germline CDR1 and CDR2: WSHSY and SAAADI. CDR3 sequence (DNA): TGCGTCAGCAGTGAGCTCCTCCGGGATGAGCAGTTCTTC. Its protein is CVSSELLRDEQFF.

This clonotype appeared many times. The CDR3 reads CASSLVAENTEAFF. In nucleotides, the CDR3 is TGTGCCAGCAGCTTGGTGGCAGAGAACACTGAAGCTTTCTTT. The rearrangement uses TRBV5-4 and TRBJ1-1; unclear D gene. The germline V gene has CDR1 SGHNT and CDR2 YYREEE (reference sequence). This CDR3 is 14 amino acids long. With 0 bases removed from V and 1 base from J, the gap between germline ends came to 7 bases.

This clonotype has just a few counts. The chain combines TRBV7-2 with TRBJ2-7; maybe TRBD1 (6 bases). The CDR3 consists of 14 residues. Germline loops: CDR1 SGHTA, CDR2 FQGNSA. The V end was cut by 3 bases, the J end by 2 bases, with 11 bases between. The CDR3 loop reads CASSFSRDTYEQYF. CDR3 DNA sequence: TGTGCCAGCAGCTTCAGTCGGGACACCTACGAGCAGTACTTC. The whole variable domain, remainder taken from reference TRBV7-2 and TRBJ2-7, is GAGVSQSPSNKVTEKGKDVELRCDPISGHTALYWYRQSLGQGLEFLIYFQGNSAPDKSGLPSDRFSAERTGGSVSTLTIQRTQQEDSAVYLCASSFSRDTYEQYFGPGTRLTVT.

The chain recombines TRBV9 with TRBJ2-1; TRBD1 aligns across 8 bases. V dropped 0 bases and J dropped 5; count of bases not matched to a gene: 10. The CDR3 totals 17 residues. CDR1 and CDR2 (germline): SGDLS, YYNGEE. CDR3 DNA sequence: TGTGCCAGCAGCGTAGCGGCAAAGACAGGGGTTAACAATGAGCAGTTCTTC. Amino acids: CASSVAAKTGVNNEQFF.

This clonotype was detected a few times. This chain uses TRBV19 with TRBJ2-5, with a tentative D call TRBD2 (6 bases). This CDR3 region has 14 residues. CDR1 is LNHDA, CDR2 SQIVND, per germline (reference sequence). Trimming left V 7 bases short and J 7 bases short, with 19 bases between. The DNA of the CDR3 is TGTGCCAGTACCGGGACTTTCCGTGGAGGGACCCAGTACTTC. This translates into CASTGTFRGGTQYF.

This clonotype has a handful of counts. The genes are TRBV5-1 and TRBJ2-7; 8 bases match TRBD2. This CDR3 region has 17 residues. Trimming removed 7 bases from V and 4 bases from J; junction bases left unmatched: 19. Germline V gene sequence: CDR1 SGHRS, CDR2 YFSETQ. The CDR3 DNA reads as TGCGCCAGCCGGCTCCCCGACCCCGGGAGGGCCGGATACGAGCAGTACTTC. It encodes CASRLPDPGRAGYEQYF.

This clonotype has just a few counts. The chain joins TRBV4-2 to TRBJ2-3, with D unclear. From germline, CDR1 is LGHNA and CDR2 YNFKEQ. The CDR3 is 15 residues long. The V end lost 4 bases, the J end lost 3 bases, and 14 bases lay between the germline ends. CDR3 coding DNA: TGTGCCAGCAGCCCTTGGACCGAGCGAACAGATACGCAGTATTTT. This codes for CASSPWTERTDTQYF.

The J gene is TRBJ2-2, the V gene TRBV4-3; D remains unclear. Germline values: CDR1 LGHNA, CDR2 YSLEER. Trimming removed 0 bases from V and 6 bases from J, with 8 bases in between. CDR3 length equals 14 residues. The CDR3 reads CASSQDRWAGELFF. The CDR3 DNA follows: TGCGCCAGCAGCCAAGATCGATGGGCCGGGGAGCTGTTTTTT.

This clonotype was found a few times. The genes are TRBV5-4 and TRBJ2-1, with 9 bases matching TRBD2. The J segment lost 0 bases and the V segment lost 0 bases, leaving 4 bases of the junction unmatched. This CDR3 spans 17 amino acids. CDR1 SGHNT and CDR2 YYREEE come from the germline V gene (reference sequence). The CDR3 is CASSLASSGVSYNEQFF. The CDR3 DNA reads as TGTGCCAGCAGCTTGGCTTCTAGCGGGGTCTCCTACAATGAGCAGTTCTTC.

This chain connects TRBV4-3 to TRBJ2-2; D is unresolved. CDR3 size: 14 residues. V was pared by 0 bases and J by 4 bases, with 6 bases between. CDR1 is LGHNA, CDR2 YSLEER, per germline. CDR3 sequence: CASSQEGSTGELFF. The CDR3, as DNA: TGCGCCAGCAGCCAAGAGGGCAGCACCGGGGAGCTGTTTTTT.

At least ten counts were recorded for this clonotype. The V gene is TRBV29-1, the J gene TRBJ2-7; 8 bases fit TRBD1. J lost 0 bases, V lost 7 bases, and 5 bases had no gene match. This CDR3 contains 13 residues. CDR1 SQVTM and CDR2 ANQGSEA come from the germline V gene. CDR3 DNA sequence: TGCAGCGGGATGACAGGGGACTCCTACGAGCAGTACTTC. Amino acid sequence: CSGMTGDSYEQYF.

This clonotype was counted only a few times. The chain has TRBV2 and TRBJ1-2; no clear D gene. The germline V gene has CDR1 SNHLY and CDR2 FYNNEI. There are 13 residues in the CDR3. Trimming removed 5 bases from V and 4 bases from J, with 11 bases in between. DNA of the CDR3: TGTGCCAGCAGTCTGGCGGCGGGCTATGGCTACACCTTC. Translation gives CASSLAAGYGYTF.

The chain carries TRBV5-1 and TRBJ1-3; no clear D. The V end lost 0 bases, the J end lost 0 bases, and 7 bases lay between the germline ends. The CDR3 spans 15 residues. The germline V gene encodes CDR1 SGHRS and CDR2 YFSETQ. CDR3 amino acids: CASSLESASGNTIYF. CDR3 nucleotides: TGCGCCAGCAGCTTGGAGTCAGCCTCTGGAAACACCATATATTTT.

This clonotype was counted ten times or more. The V gene is TRBV2, the J gene TRBJ1-2; 8 bases fit TRBD1. The CDR3 totals 13 residues. V lost 4 bases to trimming and J lost 2 bases; unmatched junction nucleotides: 0. CDR1 is SNHLY, CDR2 FYNNEI, per germline. CDR3 sequence reads: CASSGQGNYGYTF. In DNA form, the CDR3 reads TGTGCCAGCAGTGGACAGGGGAACTATGGCTACACCTTC.

This clonotype occurred many times. The rearrangement links TRBV7-6 to TRBJ2-3; D is uncertain. The CDR3 extends over 16 amino acids. The germline V gene has CDR1 SGHVS and CDR2 FNYEAQ. The germline V and J ends were trimmed by 1 base and 2 bases, with 13 bases remaining between them. CDR3 loop: CASSLGQPFLTDTQYF. Written as DNA, the CDR3 is TGTGCCAGCAGCTTAGGGCAGCCTTTTCTCACAGATACGCAGTATTTT.

The V call is TRBV11-2, the J call TRBJ2-7; TRBD1 agrees at 7 bases. The CDR3 consists of 15 residues. Germline CDR1 is SGHAT and CDR2 is FQNNGV. Trimming took 4 bases from V and 3 from J; bases not matched to a gene: 9. In DNA form, the CDR3 reads TGTGCCAGCAGCTATACAGGGGTATCCCACTACGAGCAGTACTTC. Its protein is CASSYTGVSHYEQYF.